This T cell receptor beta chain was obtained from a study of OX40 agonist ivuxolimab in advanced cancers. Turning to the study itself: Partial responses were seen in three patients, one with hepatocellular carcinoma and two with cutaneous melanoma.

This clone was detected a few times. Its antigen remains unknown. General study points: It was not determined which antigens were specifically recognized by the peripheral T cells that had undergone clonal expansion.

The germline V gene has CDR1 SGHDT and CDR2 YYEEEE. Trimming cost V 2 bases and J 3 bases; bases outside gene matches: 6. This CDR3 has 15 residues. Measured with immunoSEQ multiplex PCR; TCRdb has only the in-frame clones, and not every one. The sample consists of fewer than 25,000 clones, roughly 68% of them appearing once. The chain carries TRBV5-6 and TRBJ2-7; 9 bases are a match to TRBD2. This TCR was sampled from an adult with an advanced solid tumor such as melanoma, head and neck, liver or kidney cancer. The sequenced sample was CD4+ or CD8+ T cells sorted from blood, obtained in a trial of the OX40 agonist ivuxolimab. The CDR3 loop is CASSLVAGANYEQYF. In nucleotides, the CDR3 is TGTGCCAGCAGCTTAGTAGCGGGGGCGAACTACGAGCAGTACTTC. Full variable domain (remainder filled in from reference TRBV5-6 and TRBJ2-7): DAGVTQSPTHLIKTRGQQVTLRCSPKSGHDTVSWYQQALGQGPQFIFQYYEEEERQRGNFPDRFSGHQFPNYSSELNVNALLLGDSALYLCASSLVAGANYEQYFGPGTRLTVT.